This passage covers 21 T cell receptor beta chains from one sample sequenced in a study of blood T cell repertoires in COVID-19. The table came from immunoSEQ multiplex PCR; TCRdb's copy has only in-frame clones and leaves some out. The sample records approximately 88,000 clones, 80% being singletons. The specimen sequenced was peripheral blood. Receptor source: a man aged 50 to 59 who had recovered from COVID-19.

This clone came up a few times. The rearrangement uses TRBV5-1 and TRBJ2-7; D gene unclear. Trimming shortened V by 0 bases and J by 3 bases, and 7 bases separated the two germline ends. Germline V gives CDR1 SGHRS, CDR2 YFSETQ. This CDR3 is 13 amino acids long. The DNA of the CDR3 is TGCGCCAGCAGCTTGGCCAGTAACTACGAGCAGTACTTC. It codes for CASSLASNYEQYF.

The V call is TRBV18, the J call TRBJ1-1; D gene ambiguous. V dropped 7 bases and J dropped 5 bases, with 17 bases sitting between them. The CDR3 has 14 residues. Germline-derived CDR1 and CDR2 are KGHSH and LQKENI. The DNA for the CDR3 is TGTGCCAGCTTACCGGGCAGTCAAAGGACTGAAGCTTTCTTT. It specifies CASLPGSQRTEAFF.

V and J are TRBV24-1 and TRBJ2-1, with 8 bases matching TRBD1. V shed 1 base and J 8 bases; nucleotides not matched to a gene: 3. The CDR3 has 14 amino acids. Per germline, CDR1 KGHDR and CDR2 SFDVKD. DNA of the CDR3: TGTGCCACCAGTGATTTCTCAGGGGGCCATGAGCAGTTCTTC. Its translation is CATSDFSGGHEQFF.

This chain joins TRBV21-1 and TRBJ2-4; TRBD1, the table's D call, was not compared with the DNA. TRBV21-1 is deemed a pseudogene. The CDR3 loop spans 17 amino acids. The DNA of the CDR3 is TGTGCCAGCAGCTCGTACAGGGGGCCCATAGCCAAAAACATTCAGTACTTC. Protein product: CASSSYRGPIAKNIQYF.

Note on this clone: The identical CDR3 is also encoded by other nucleotide sequences in the sample. The chain recombines TRBV28 with TRBJ1-5, with TRBD1 matching over 7 bases. V lost 4 bases and J lost 2; bases outside the gene matches: 2. Per germline, CDR1 MDHEN and CDR2 SYDVKM. This CDR3 spans 14 amino acids. The chain's CDR3 is CASSSTGGNQPQHF. CDR3 coding DNA: TGTGCCAGCAGTTCCACAGGGGGCAATCAGCCCCAGCATTTT.

CDR3 coding DNA: TGTGCCAGCAGCCTGGGGCAGTACGAAGCCCAGCATTTT. This encodes CASSLGQYEAQHF. The chain combines TRBV11-1 with TRBJ1-5; maybe TRBD1 (5 bases). The CDR3 has 13 amino acids. Germline CDR1 SGHAT, CDR2 FQDESV (reference sequence). V was cut by 5 bases and J by 11 bases, with 16 bases left in between.

V and J are TRBV6-5 and TRBJ2-1, with D perhaps TRBD2 (7 bases). The germline V and J ends were trimmed by 6 bases and 9 bases, with 18 bases remaining between them. The germline CDR1 and CDR2 sequences are MNHEY and SVGAGI. The CDR3 sequence is 14 residues long. CDR3 sequence: CASRPPRGGLEQFF. The CDR3 DNA is TGTGCCAGCAGGCCCCCTAGGGGGGGCCTTGAGCAGTTCTTC.

V usage is TRBV6-1 and J usage is TRBJ2-7, with D possibly being TRBD2 (5 bases). V lost 2 bases and J 7 bases, leaving 12 bases between the germline ends. This CDR3 comprises 13 residues. CDR1 MNHNS and CDR2 SASEGT come from the germline V gene. The CDR3 coding sequence is TGTGCCAGCAGTGAACGGGGAGTGGGAGAGCAGTACTTC. Amino acids: CASSERGVGEQYF.

This rearrangement joins TRBV7-9 to TRBJ2-7; 7 nucleotides agree with TRBD1. The germline V gene has CDR1 SEHNR and CDR2 FQNEAQ (reference sequence). V dropped 5 bases and J dropped 3; count of bases not matched to a gene: 10. The CDR3 spans 15 residues. The CDR3 here is CASSRQGSNVYEQYF. CDR3 DNA sequence: TGTGCCAGCAGCCGACAGGGATCAAATGTCTACGAGCAGTACTTC.

In this sample, this clone turned up a few times. This rearrangement joins TRBV9 to TRBJ2-1; D is ambiguous. The CDR3 is 15 amino acids. Between the trimmed V and J ends, which lost 3 bases and 6 bases, there was a span of 16 bases. Germline CDR1 SGDLS, CDR2 YYNGEE. CDR3: CASSGSRQLLNEQFF. DNA of the CDR3: TGTGCCAGCAGCGGGTCCCGGCAACTACTCAATGAGCAGTTCTTC.

The genes are TRBV7-9 and TRBJ2-7, with 8 bases identical to TRBD1. The J segment lost 0 bases and the V segment lost 3 bases, leaving 1 base of the junction unmatched. CDR1 and CDR2 from the germline V gene are SEHNR and FQNEAQ (reference sequence). The CDR3 has 14 residues. CDR3 coding DNA: TGTGCCAGCAGCTTCACAGGGGGCTCCTACGAGCAGTACTTC. This codes for CASSFTGGSYEQYF.

In nucleotides, the CDR3 is TGTGCCAGCAGCCAAGAATCTAGCGGGGGGGCCGTCAGAGACCCGGCAAAGTACTTC. Translating gives CASSQESSGGAVRDPAKYF. The chain links TRBV4-2 to TRBJ2-5; 12 positions agree with TRBD2. The ends lost 0 bases at V and 12 bases at J; junction bases unmatched: 20. The CDR3 contains 19 residues. The germline V gene has CDR1 LGHNA and CDR2 YNFKEQ.

This rearrangement joins TRBV19 to TRBJ2-3; D not resolved. CDR3 length: 14 residues. The germline CDR1 and CDR2 sequences are LNHDA and SQIVND (reference sequence). With 0 bases removed from V and 6 bases from J, the gap between germline ends came to 10 bases. CDR3 nucleotide sequence: TGTGCCAGTAGTATAGATCCGACAAGGGATACGCAGTATTTT. Residues: CASSIDPTRDTQYF. The complete variable domain, with remaining parts taken from reference TRBV19 and TRBJ2-3, reads DGGITQSPKYLFRKEGQNVTLSCEQNLNHDAMYWYRQDPGQGLRLIYYSQIVNDFQKGDIAEGYSVSREKKESFPLTVTSAQKNPTAFYLCASSIDPTRDTQYFGPGTRLTVL.

The rearrangement links TRBV20-1 to TRBJ2-7; D may be TRBD1 (6 bases). This CDR3 is 13 amino acids long. Germline CDR1 is DFQATT and CDR2 is SNEGSKA (reference sequence). V was pared by 3 bases and J by 5 bases, with 14 bases between. The CDR3 region has the DNA TGCAGTGCTAGTGGGCAGGGGCGTAACGAGCAGTACTTC. Translating it yields CSASGQGRNEQYF.

The V and J genes are TRBV19 and TRBJ2-2; 7 positions match TRBD1. V shed 11 bases, J shed 1 base, and the junction held 4 bases outside the gene matches. Germline assignment: CDR1 LNHDA and CDR2 SQIVND (reference sequence). This CDR3 is built from 13 residues. CDR3 nucleotide sequence: TGTGCCGGCCGACAGGGGAACACCGGGGAGCTGTTTTTT. Its protein product is CAGRQGNTGELFF.

The gene calls are TRBV10-3 and TRBJ1-6, with 8 bases identical to TRBD1. Germline V lookup: CDR1 ENHRY, CDR2 SYGVKD. V lost 6 bases, J lost 9 bases, and 7 bases stayed unmatched. The CDR3 runs to 14 residues. CDR3 coding DNA: TGTGCCATCAGCGGACAGGGAAAGGGTTCACCCCTCCACTTT. Its translation is CAISGQGKGSPLHF.

V gene TRBV5-1 combines with J gene TRBJ2-5; maybe TRBD1 (5 bases). Trimming pared 4 bases from V and 3 bases from J, leaving 16 bases between. There are 15 residues in the CDR3. Germline lookup yields CDR1 SGHRS and CDR2 YFSETQ. The CDR3 region has the DNA TGCGCCAGCAGCGGAACAGGCTTGGGTAAAGAGACCCAGTACTTC. As protein: CASSGTGLGKETQYF.

The chain combines TRBV11-3 with TRBJ2-5; 14 bases agree with TRBD2. The CDR3 runs 16 residues. J lost 5 bases, V lost 5 bases, and 7 bases had no gene match. The germline gives CDR1 SGHNT, CDR2 YENEEA. The CDR3: CASSPGLAGEWETQYF. As DNA, the CDR3 is TGTGCCAGCAGCCCGGGACTAGCGGGAGAGTGGGAGACCCAGTACTTC.

This clone was picked up many times. The chain has TRBV4-1 and TRBJ2-2, with no clear D. CDR1 and CDR2 from the germline V gene are MGHRA and YSYEKL. V gave up 0 bases and J gave up 6 bases, with 8 bases separating them. This CDR3 is built from 14 residues. The CDR3 DNA follows: TGCGCCAGCAGCCAAGAAAATGGAGCCGGGGAGCTGTTTTTT. It specifies CASSQENGAGELFF.

Only a few counts were recorded for this clone. This sequence joins TRBV24-1 and TRBJ2-3; the match to TRBD2 covers 11 bases. CDR1 is KGHDR and CDR2 is SFDVKD in the germline V gene. The CDR3 extends over 19 amino acids. V gave up 1 base and J gave up 1 base; unmatched junction bases: 9. The CDR3 here is CATSDFRASGGSRTDTQYF. CDR3 in DNA: TGTGCCACCAGTGATTTTAGGGCTAGCGGGGGGTCCCGCACAGATACGCAGTATTTT.

The rearrangement links TRBV11-2 to TRBJ2-7; no definite D call. V gave up 5 bases and J gave up 6 bases, with 14 bases separating them. Germline V gene lookup returns CDR1 SGHAT and CDR2 FQNNGV. This CDR3 is 13 amino acids long. CDR3 in DNA: TGTGCCAGCAGCCCCATCCCTTCCGGCGAGCAGTACTTC. Its protein is CASSPIPSGEQYF.